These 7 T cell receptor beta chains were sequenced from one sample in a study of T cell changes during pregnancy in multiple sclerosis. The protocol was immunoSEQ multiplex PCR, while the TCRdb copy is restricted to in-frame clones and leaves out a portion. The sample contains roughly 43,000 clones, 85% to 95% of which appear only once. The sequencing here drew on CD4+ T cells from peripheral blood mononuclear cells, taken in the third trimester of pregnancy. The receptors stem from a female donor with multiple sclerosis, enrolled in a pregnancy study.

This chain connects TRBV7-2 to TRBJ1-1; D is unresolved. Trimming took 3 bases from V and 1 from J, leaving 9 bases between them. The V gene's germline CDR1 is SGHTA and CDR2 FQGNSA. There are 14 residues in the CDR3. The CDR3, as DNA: TGTGCCAGCAGCTTTATAGAAAAGAACACTGAAGCTTTCTTT. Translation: CASSFIEKNTEAFF.

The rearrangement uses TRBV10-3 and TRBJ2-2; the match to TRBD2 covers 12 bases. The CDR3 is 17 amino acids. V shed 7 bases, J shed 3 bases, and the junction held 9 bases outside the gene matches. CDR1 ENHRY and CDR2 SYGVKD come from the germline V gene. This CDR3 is CAIKTLAGGPHTGELFF. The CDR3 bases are TGTGCCATCAAAACGCTAGCGGGGGGGCCTCACACCGGGGAGCTGTTTTTT.

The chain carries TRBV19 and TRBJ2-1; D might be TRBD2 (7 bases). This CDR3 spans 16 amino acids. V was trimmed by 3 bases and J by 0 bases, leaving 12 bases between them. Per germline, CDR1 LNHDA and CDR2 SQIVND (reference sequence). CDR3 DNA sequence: TGTGCCAGTAGTATCGGGGGGACATACTCCTACAATGAGCAGTTCTTC. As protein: CASSIGGTYSYNEQFF.

The CDR3 sequence is CASSLGRGRGNTEAFF. CDR3 nucleotides: TGTGCCAGCAGTTTGGGCAGGGGGCGAGGGAACACTGAAGCTTTCTTT. The V call is TRBV6-5, the J call TRBJ1-1; 8 nucleotides match TRBD1. The V segment lost 4 bases and the J segment 1 base; nucleotides outside the gene matches: 8. Germline V gives CDR1 MNHEY, CDR2 SVGAGI. The CDR3 runs to 16 residues.

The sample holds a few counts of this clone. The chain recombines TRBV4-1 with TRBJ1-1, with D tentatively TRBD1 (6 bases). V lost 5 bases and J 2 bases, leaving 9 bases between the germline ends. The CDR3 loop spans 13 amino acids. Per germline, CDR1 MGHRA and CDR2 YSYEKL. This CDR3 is CASSGQLNTEAFF. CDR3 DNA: TGCGCCAGCAGCGGACAGTTAAACACTGAAGCTTTCTTT.

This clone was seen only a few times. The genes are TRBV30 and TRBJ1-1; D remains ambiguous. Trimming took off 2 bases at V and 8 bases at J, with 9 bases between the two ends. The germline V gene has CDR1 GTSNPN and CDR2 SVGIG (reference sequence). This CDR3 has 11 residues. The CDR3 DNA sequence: TGTGCCTGGAGTTCTGGGCCAGAAGCTTTCTTT. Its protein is CAWSSGPEAFF.

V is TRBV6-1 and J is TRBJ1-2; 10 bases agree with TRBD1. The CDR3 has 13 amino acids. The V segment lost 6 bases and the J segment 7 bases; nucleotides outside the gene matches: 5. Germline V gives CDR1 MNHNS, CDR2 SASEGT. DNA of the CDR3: TGTGCCAGCAGCCCGACAGGGGGCGGTGGCTACACCTTC. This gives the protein CASSPTGGGGYTF.